This TCR beta chain was identified in a study of PD-1 blockade in mismatch repair-deficient tumors. About the research overall: All were previously treated, progressing patients with eleven to twelve mismatch repair-deficient cancer types.

Overall study results and limits: After pembrolizumab, tumor-resident clones rose rapidly, then generally contracted before radiologic responses.

Assay used: immunoSEQ multiplex PCR; TCRdb lists only in-frame clones, some missing. The data show some 130,000 clones, with 88% seen just once and 10% to 15% held by the top ten. On this clone itself: Antigen unknown.

Mismatch repair deficiency was confirmed in all patients, by PCR or immunohistochemistry. The germline V gene has CDR1 WSHSY and CDR2 SAAADI. This CDR3 spans 15 amino acids. Trimming removed 7 bases at V and 4 bases at J, with 16 bases between. The V gene is TRBV10-2, the J gene TRBJ2-2, with D unclear. Source: peripheral blood, taken 70 to 73 weeks after starting pembrolizumab. The TCR sequence derives from an adult with mismatch repair-deficient cancer. The CDR3 protein is CASMVLFGGTGELFF. In DNA form, the CDR3 reads TGCGCCAGCATGGTGCTGTTTGGTGGCACCGGGGAGCTGTTTTTT.